This is a list of T cell receptor beta chains from one sample in a study of spatial heterogeneity in lung cancer. TCRdb re-called the 5' RACE reads with MiXCR, one entry per CDR3 protein. This table holds roughly 70,000 distinct CDR3 sequences, about 9.5% found once. The sequenced sample was PBMCs, obtained at follow-up. These receptor sequences come from a female donor with early-stage non-small cell lung cancer. CDR3s include the opening cysteine and the closing phenylalanine or tryptophan. Fields, in order: V gene, clone size, J gene, D gene, CDR3 DNA, CDR3 protein. A D gene is named only where the DNA matches it firmly. Clone size is stated in some rows and not others, as once, few, many or a class when expanded.

V gene: TRBV7-3; clone size: -; J gene: TRBJ2-2; D gene: TRBD2; CDR3 DNA: TGTGCCAGCACGGGGGGTTACACCGGGGAGCTGTTTTTT; CDR3 protein: CASTGGYTGELFF
V gene: TRBV10-3; clone size: few; J gene: TRBJ2-3; D gene: -; CDR3 DNA: TGTGCCATCAGTGAAAGAGCAGATACGCAGTATTTT; CDR3 protein: CAISERADTQYF
V gene: TRBV15; clone size: many; J gene: TRBJ2-1; D gene: -; CDR3 DNA: TGTGCCACCAGCAGAGATGTTTCGGTCGAGACTCTCTCCTACAATGAGCAGTTCTTC; CDR3 protein: CATSRDVSVETLSYNEQFF
V gene: TRBV7-9; clone size: many; J gene: TRBJ2-3; D gene: -; CDR3 DNA: TGTGCCAGCAGCTTAGGGATCTCAGATACGCAGTATTTT; CDR3 protein: CASSLGISDTQYF
V gene: TRBV10-1; clone size: few; J gene: TRBJ2-1; D gene: -; CDR3 DNA: TGCGCCAGCAGTGGAGGTAGCGGACTTAATGAGCAGTTCTTC; CDR3 protein: CASSGGSGLNEQFF
V gene: TRBV10-3; clone size: many; J gene: TRBJ2-1; D gene: -; CDR3 DNA: TGTGCCATCAGTTCCGGAAATGAGCAGTTCTTC; CDR3 protein: CAISSGNEQFF
V gene: TRBV19; clone size: many; J gene: TRBJ2-2; D gene: -; CDR3 DNA: TGTGCCAGTAACCTACAGGGCCGGGAGCTGTTTTTT; CDR3 protein: CASNLQGRELFF
V gene: TRBV7-9; clone size: medium-sized; J gene: TRBJ1-1; D gene: -; CDR3 DNA: TGTGCCAGCAGCAAGGACCCTGAAGCTTTCTTT; CDR3 protein: CASSKDPEAFF
V gene: TRBV7-9; clone size: many; J gene: TRBJ1-1; D gene: -; CDR3 DNA: TGTGCCAGCAGCTTCGGAGTAGGGCTGGCTTTCTTT; CDR3 protein: CASSFGVGLAFF
V gene: TRBV12-3/TRBV12-4; clone size: many; J gene: TRBJ2-7; D gene: -; CDR3 DNA: TGTGCCAGCAGCACTGGACCCTACGAGCAGTACTTC; CDR3 protein: CASSTGPYEQYF
V gene: TRBV3-1; clone size: -; J gene: TRBJ1-1; D gene: -; CDR3 DNA: TGTGCCAGCAGCCGTGTAGAGGGGGAAGCTTTCTTT; CDR3 protein: CASSRVEGEAFF
V gene: TRBV5-1; clone size: -; J gene: TRBJ1-1; D gene: TRBD1; CDR3 DNA: TGCGCCAGCAGCTTGGGACAGGGGTATATGAACACTGAAGCTTTCTTT; CDR3 protein: CASSLGQGYMNTEAFF
V gene: TRBV28; clone size: few; J gene: TRBJ2-1; D gene: TRBD2; CDR3 DNA: TGTGCCAGCAGTTCCTACGGGTGGGGCGGGAGCAGCTCCTACAATGAGCAGTTCTTC; CDR3 protein: CASSSYGWGGSSSYNEQFF
V gene: TRBV27; clone size: few; J gene: TRBJ2-5; D gene: -; CDR3 DNA: TGTGCCAGCAGTCCGGGGGACCGACAAGAGACCCAGTACTTC; CDR3 protein: CASSPGDRQETQYF
V gene: TRBV19; clone size: many; J gene: TRBJ2-1; D gene: TRBD2; CDR3 DNA: TGTGCCAGTAGTCCCTGGGGTAGCGGGAGGGCCCAGGAGCAGTTCTTC; CDR3 protein: CASSPWGSGRAQEQFF
V gene: TRBV5-4; clone size: many; J gene: TRBJ2-1; D gene: -; CDR3 DNA: TGTGCCAGCAGCTATCGGACAGACAATGAGCAGTTCTTC; CDR3 protein: CASSYRTDNEQFF
V gene: TRBV6-6; clone size: many; J gene: TRBJ1-6; D gene: TRBD1; CDR3 DNA: TGTGCCAGCAGAGTGGGGGACAGATATAATTCACCCCTCCACTTT; CDR3 protein: CASRVGDRYNSPLHF
V gene: TRBV20-1; clone size: few; J gene: TRBJ1-1; D gene: -; CDR3 DNA: TGCAGTGCTAGAGATCGCAGGGGAGCGAGCACTGAAGCTTTCTTT; CDR3 protein: CSARDRRGASTEAFF
V gene: TRBV7-2; clone size: many; J gene: TRBJ1-1; D gene: -; CDR3 DNA: TGTGCCAGCAGCCTTAATCACCCGGCGACTAACACTGAAGCTTTCTTT; CDR3 protein: CASSLNHPATNTEAFF
V gene: TRBV7-3; clone size: -; J gene: TRBJ1-1; D gene: -; CDR3 DNA: TGTGCCAGCTCCCCCGACCCGAACACTGAAGCTTTCTTT; CDR3 protein: CASSPDPNTEAFF
V gene: TRBV15; clone size: -; J gene: TRBJ2-7; D gene: TRBD1; CDR3 DNA: TGTGCCACCAGCAGAGAAGGACAGGGCGGCGAGCGGTACTTC; CDR3 protein: CATSREGQGGERYF
V gene: TRBV11-2; clone size: many; J gene: TRBJ2-2; D gene: TRBD2; CDR3 DNA: TGTGCCAGCAGCACGAGCGGGAGTTGGACCGGGGAGCTGTTTTTT; CDR3 protein: CASSTSGSWTGELFF
V gene: TRBV28; clone size: many; J gene: TRBJ1-1; D gene: TRBD1; CDR3 DNA: TGTGCCAGCAGTTTTTACCCGGGACAGGGGAACACTGAAGCTTTCTTT; CDR3 protein: CASSFYPGQGNTEAFF
V gene: TRBV7-8; clone size: many; J gene: TRBJ1-2; D gene: -; CDR3 DNA: TGTGCCAGCAGCCCCGGTCGGGATCGTAGCTATGGCTACACCTTC; CDR3 protein: CASSPGRDRSYGYTF
V gene: TRBV20-1; clone size: -; J gene: TRBJ2-1; D gene: -; CDR3 DNA: TGCAGTGCGACATCTCTCCGGGGGAGCTCCTACAATGAGCAGTTCTTC; CDR3 protein: CSATSLRGSSYNEQFF
V gene: TRBV29-1; clone size: many; J gene: TRBJ2-7; D gene: -; CDR3 DNA: TGCAGCGTCTGGAGGGGCTCCTACGAGCAGTACTTC; CDR3 protein: CSVWRGSYEQYF
V gene: TRBV24-1; clone size: many; J gene: TRBJ2-1; D gene: -; CDR3 DNA: TGTGCCACCATGGAGCGGGCGTCCGGCGAGCAGTTCTTC; CDR3 protein: CATMERASGEQFF
V gene: TRBV9; clone size: few; J gene: TRBJ2-1; D gene: TRBD2; CDR3 DNA: TGTGCCAGCAGCGTAGCGGGGAGGGCCGATAATGAGCAGTTCTTC; CDR3 protein: CASSVAGRADNEQFF
V gene: TRBV9; clone size: few; J gene: TRBJ2-5; D gene: -; CDR3 DNA: TGTGCCAGCAGCGTATCTTATAATGGACAGACCCAGTACTTC; CDR3 protein: CASSVSYNGQTQYF
V gene: TRBV6-5; clone size: many; J gene: TRBJ2-7; D gene: TRBD2; CDR3 DNA: TGTGCCAGCAGTGGGTCGACTAGCGGGAGGCCGGAGCAGTACTTC; CDR3 protein: CASSGSTSGRPEQYF
V gene: TRBV7-2; clone size: medium-sized; J gene: TRBJ2-7; D gene: -; CDR3 DNA: TGTGCCAGCAGTCCTCTTCTACTAGGGGCCTACGAGCAGTACTTC; CDR3 protein: CASSPLLLGAYEQYF
V gene: TRBV20-1; clone size: many; J gene: TRBJ1-2; D gene: -; CDR3 DNA: TGCAGTGCGCAAACAGGGATATTAGGCTACACCTTC; CDR3 protein: CSAQTGILGYTF
V gene: TRBV13; clone size: many; J gene: TRBJ1-6; D gene: -; CDR3 DNA: TGTGCCAGCAGCTTACAGGGAGGTAGGAATTCACCCCTCCACTTT; CDR3 protein: CASSLQGGRNSPLHF
V gene: TRBV6-1; clone size: medium-sized; J gene: TRBJ1-5; D gene: -; CDR3 DNA: TGTGCCAGCACCAGGAGGGAAAATCAGCCCCAGCATTTT; CDR3 protein: CASTRRENQPQHF
V gene: TRBV7-9; clone size: few; J gene: TRBJ2-7; D gene: TRBD1; CDR3 DNA: TGTGCCAGCAGCTCGCCCGGGACAGGCGCCGGGGAGCAGTACTTC; CDR3 protein: CASSSPGTGAGEQYF
V gene: TRBV3-1; clone size: few; J gene: TRBJ2-1; D gene: TRBD2; CDR3 DNA: TGTGCCAGCAGCCTCCCGCGCGGGAGGGCCAGGAATGAGCAGTTCTTC; CDR3 protein: CASSLPRGRARNEQFF
V gene: TRBV10-1; clone size: many; J gene: TRBJ2-1; D gene: -; CDR3 DNA: TGCGCCAGCAGTGAAGGTTACATCTCGAGCTCCTACAATGAGCAGTTCTTC; CDR3 protein: CASSEGYISSSYNEQFF
V gene: TRBV28; clone size: -; J gene: TRBJ1-1; D gene: -; CDR3 DNA: TGTGCCAGCAGTACCCGGACGGCCCAAAACACTGAAGCTTTCTTT; CDR3 protein: CASSTRTAQNTEAFF
V gene: TRBV20-1; clone size: few; J gene: TRBJ2-2; D gene: -; CDR3 DNA: TGCAGTGCTAGAGGGTCTTCAATCACCGGGGAGCTGTTTTTT; CDR3 protein: CSARGSSITGELFF
V gene: TRBV15; clone size: many; J gene: TRBJ2-2; D gene: -; CDR3 DNA: TGTGCCACCAGCAGAGTGCTAGCAGCGAACACCGGGGAGCTGTTTTTT; CDR3 protein: CATSRVLAANTGELFF
V gene: TRBV27; clone size: many; J gene: TRBJ2-7; D gene: TRBD1; CDR3 DNA: TGTGCCAGCAGTTGGAGAGGGGGCGCCGAATACGAGCAGTACTTC; CDR3 protein: CASSWRGGAEYEQYF
V gene: TRBV6-1; clone size: many; J gene: TRBJ2-3; D gene: -; CDR3 DNA: TGTGCCAGCAGTGGGGTGGGTCTCCCCACCTATTTT; CDR3 protein: CASSGVGLPTYF
V gene: TRBV27; clone size: many; J gene: TRBJ2-1; D gene: -; CDR3 DNA: TGTGCCAGCAGTTTAGACCGCACTACTTTTGAGCAGTTCTTC; CDR3 protein: CASSLDRTTFEQFF
V gene: TRBV5-1; clone size: -; J gene: TRBJ2-7; D gene: -; CDR3 DNA: TGCGCCAGCAGCCCGAGGACTGATTCCTACGAGCAGTACTTC; CDR3 protein: CASSPRTDSYEQYF
V gene: TRBV7-9; clone size: many; J gene: TRBJ1-2; D gene: -; CDR3 DNA: TGTGCCAGCAATCGGGGTGACTATGGCTACACCTTC; CDR3 protein: CASNRGDYGYTF
V gene: TRBV3-1; clone size: few; J gene: TRBJ1-5; D gene: -; CDR3 DNA: TGTGCCAGCAGCCTGACAGACGAAAATCAGCCCCAGCATTTT; CDR3 protein: CASSLTDENQPQHF
V gene: TRBV6-5; clone size: -; J gene: TRBJ2-1; D gene: -; CDR3 DNA: TGTGCCAGCAGTTACGTGGGAGCTGAGCAGTTCTTC; CDR3 protein: CASSYVGAEQFF
V gene: TRBV2; clone size: -; J gene: TRBJ2-1; D gene: TRBD1; CDR3 DNA: TGTGCCAGCCACCATGACCTCGACAGGGTGCAGTTCTTC; CDR3 protein: CASHHDLDRVQFF
V gene: TRBV11-2; clone size: many; J gene: TRBJ2-1; D gene: TRBD2; CDR3 DNA: TGTGCCAGCAGCTTAGCTGGGGGGGGCAATGAGCAGTTCTTC; CDR3 protein: CASSLAGGGNEQFF
V gene: TRBV2; clone size: few; J gene: TRBJ1-1; D gene: -; CDR3 DNA: TGTGCCAGGTCACGGGGCTGGGGCACTGAAGCTTTCTTT; CDR3 protein: CARSRGWGTEAFF
V gene: TRBV6-5; clone size: many; J gene: TRBJ1-1; D gene: -; CDR3 DNA: TGTGCCAGCAGTTACTCTTCCGCCTGGACCTCCGAAGGGTATAGCACTGAAGCTTTCTTT; CDR3 protein: CASSYSSAWTSEGYSTEAFF
V gene: TRBV10-3; clone size: many; J gene: TRBJ1-1; D gene: -; CDR3 DNA: TGTGCCATCAGTGAAGCGGTAACACCCCAAGCTTTCTTT; CDR3 protein: CAISEAVTPQAFF
V gene: TRBV6-6; clone size: many; J gene: TRBJ2-7; D gene: TRBD2; CDR3 DNA: TGTGCCAGCAGGACACTAGCGGGAGCCTACGAGCAGTACTTC; CDR3 protein: CASRTLAGAYEQYF
V gene: TRBV5-1; clone size: many; J gene: TRBJ2-7; D gene: -; CDR3 DNA: TGCGCCAGCAGCTTGAGGGTCGGTTCCTACGAGCAGTACTTC; CDR3 protein: CASSLRVGSYEQYF
V gene: TRBV19; clone size: many; J gene: TRBJ2-1; D gene: TRBD2; CDR3 DNA: TGTGCCAGTAGCTTAGCGGGAGGGCCTTTTGGGGGTGAGCAGTTCTTC; CDR3 protein: CASSLAGGPFGGEQFF
V gene: TRBV19; clone size: -; J gene: TRBJ2-3; D gene: TRBD2; CDR3 DNA: TGTGCCAGTAGTAGGGGACTAGCGGTCGCTAGCACAGATACGCAGTATTTT; CDR3 protein: CASSRGLAVASTDTQYF
V gene: TRBV5-4; clone size: -; J gene: TRBJ1-4; D gene: -; CDR3 DNA: TGTGCCAGCAGCCCAGGGGTTGCAACTAATGAAAAACTGTTTTTT; CDR3 protein: CASSPGVATNEKLFF
V gene: TRBV7-3; clone size: many; J gene: TRBJ2-1; D gene: -; CDR3 DNA: TGTGCCAGCAGCTTGGGAGACAATGAGCAGTTCTTC; CDR3 protein: CASSLGDNEQFF
V gene: TRBV5-1; clone size: -; J gene: TRBJ2-5; D gene: TRBD2; CDR3 DNA: TGCGCCAGCAGCACGGGACTAGCGGGAGGAGGGGAGACCCAGTACTTC; CDR3 protein: CASSTGLAGGGETQYF
V gene: TRBV24-1; clone size: many; J gene: TRBJ2-5; D gene: TRBD1; CDR3 DNA: TGTGCCACCAAAGAGGGGGCGGAGGAGACCCAGTACTTC; CDR3 protein: CATKEGAEETQYF